This T cell receptor (beta chain) is from a study of beta chain features in type 1 diabetes. Study-wide findings and caveats: For Type 1 diabetes patients, all four CD4+ subsets carried TCRB CDR3s that were moderately but significantly shorter. Researchers could not determine here whether HLA type influences TCRB rearrangement.

The authors took one heparinised blood draw, averaging roughly 120 mL, from each donor. Sorted populations all had greater than 95% purity. Sequencing targeted expressed TCRB transcripts, as all isolated RNA had been reverse transcribed. The protocol was immunoSEQ multiplex PCR, while the TCRdb copy is restricted to in-frame clones and leaves out a portion. The sample contains about 930,000 clones, about 17% of which appear only once. Trimming stripped 4 bases from V and 4 bases from J, with 8 bases between. From germline, CDR1 is SNHLY and CDR2 FYNNEI. The CDR3 sequence is 12 residues long. Regarding this clone: Its matching antigen is unknown.

The sample consisted of naive CD4+ T cells from blood. The V call is TRBV2, the J call TRBJ2-7; D remains ambiguous. This receptor was obtained from a woman aged 18 to 35 in good health. Written as DNA, the CDR3 is TGTGCCAGCAGTGCCCAGGCTTACGAGCAGTACTTC. It is translated as CASSAQAYEQYF.